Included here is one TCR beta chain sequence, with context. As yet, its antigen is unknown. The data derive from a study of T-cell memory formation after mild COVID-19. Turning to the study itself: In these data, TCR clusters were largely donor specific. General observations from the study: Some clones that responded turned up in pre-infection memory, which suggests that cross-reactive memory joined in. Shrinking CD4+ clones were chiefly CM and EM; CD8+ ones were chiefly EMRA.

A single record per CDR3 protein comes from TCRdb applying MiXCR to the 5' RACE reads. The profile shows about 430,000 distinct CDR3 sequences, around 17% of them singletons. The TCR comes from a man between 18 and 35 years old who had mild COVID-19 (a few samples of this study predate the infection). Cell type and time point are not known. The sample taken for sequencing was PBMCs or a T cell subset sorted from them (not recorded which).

Written as DNA, the CDR3 is TGTGCCAGCAGCCCGGGGCAAGGACGGGTCTATGGCTACACCTTC. It codes for CASSPGQGRVYGYTF. The rearrangement uses TRBV7-2 and TRBJ1-2; D may be TRBD1 (5 bases). The germline CDR1 and CDR2 sequences are SGHTA and FQGNSA. The CDR3 covers 15 residues. The V end was cut by 5 bases, the J end by 4 bases, with 17 bases between.